This TCR beta chain was captured by sequencing in a study of CD8 T cells in ankylosing spondylitis. Regarding the study as a whole: Ankylosing spondylitis blood seemed to carry a telltale TCR beta motif made of roughly eight highly homologous variants. Relatively rare in peripheral blood, disease-linked clones were also CD8+.

V was clipped by 7 bases and J by 7 bases, with 14 bases between them. This CDR3 is 13 amino acids long. Germline V gives CDR1 MNHEY, CDR2 SVGEGT. This clonotype has a handful of counts. Its target is not known. TCRdb ran MiXCR on the 5' RACE reads and lists one entry per CDR3 protein. The data contain about 220,000 distinct CDR3 sequences, about 6.7% of them seen just once; the ten biggest clones take up 14%. The TCR originated in a male donor with ankylosing spondylitis. Sequenced input: blood, either unsorted or a sorted T cell fraction (not recorded which). V gene TRBV6-2 or TRBV6-3 combines with J gene TRBJ2-1; maybe TRBD2 (5 bases). The chain's CDR3 is CASTWRTYNEQFF. The CDR3, as DNA: TGTGCCAGCACCTGGCGGACTTATAATGAGCAGTTCTTC.